The present T cell receptor beta chain was sequenced within a study of CD4+ T cells in melanoma. Trimming removed 2 bases from V and 0 bases from J, with 10 bases in between. CDR1 and CDR2 (germline): KGHSH, LQKENI. This CDR3 is 15 amino acids long. Produced via immunoSEQ multiplex PCR; TCRdb's table is partial and in-frame only. The sample contains 20,000 to 25,000 clones, around 79% of which appear only once. Sequenced sample: cells from a culture (not recorded whether cultured in vitro). V is TRBV18 and J is TRBJ2-5, with D perhaps matching TRBD1 (6 bases). The TCR comes from a human donor with melanoma. The CDR3 here is CASSPVRTDQETQYF. CDR3 in DNA: TGTGCCAGCTCACCAGTAAGGACAGACCAAGAGACCCAGTACTTC.